What follows is one T cell receptor beta chain and its context. This sample was taken from a study of ipilimumab plus nivolumab after autologous stem cell transplantation. Ipilimumab, 1 mg/kg, started 14 to 28 days after autologous transplant. Patients got 3 mg/kg IV nivolumab weeks 1, 4, 7, 10, then biweekly through week 26. The ends were cut back, 3 bases at V and 7 bases at J, with 9 bases in the middle. The CDR3 sequence is 11 residues long. Germline CDR1 DFQATT, CDR2 SNEGSKA (reference sequence). Sequencing used immunoSEQ multiplex PCR; TCRdb keeps in-frame clones, though not all of them. The sample has some 87,000 clones, 83% seen once; the top ten hold 2% to 2.5%.

This clonotype was sampled from a male donor with diffuse large B-cell lymphoma. This material consisted of PBMCs, taken in a trial of ipilimumab plus nivolumab as post-transplant consolidation. The chain recombines TRBV20-1 with TRBJ2-5; D is unclear. CDR3 loop: CSARGIGTQYF. CDR3 in DNA: TGCAGTGCTAGGGGGATTGGGACCCAGTACTTC.